A single sample is the source of the 13 T cell receptor beta chains below, sequenced in a study of beta chain features in type 1 diabetes. Regarding the study as a whole: Shortening of TCRB CDR3s, moderate but significant, appeared in all four CD4+ subsets of Type 1 diabetes patients.

What was sequenced were expressed TCRB transcripts, since all of the isolated RNA had been reverse transcribed. Generated by immunoSEQ multiplex PCR, the TCRdb table keeps only in-frame clones and is missing some. Of 300,000 or so clones in the sample, around 8.5% were seen once. Their recognized antigens are unknown. Sequenced input: central memory CD4+ T cells from blood. The source of these receptors is a man aged 30 to 39 with type 1 diabetes.

In its sample, this clone ranks as medium-sized. The rearrangement links TRBV2 to TRBJ2-3; a possible D gene is TRBD2 (6 bases). The CDR3 loop spans 13 amino acids. Germline assignment: CDR1 SNHLY and CDR2 FYNNEI. Trimming stripped 11 bases from V and 1 base from J, with 13 bases between. The chain's CDR3 is CAGGTVGTDTQYF. CDR3 nucleotide sequence: TGTGCCGGCGGGACCGTGGGCACAGATACGCAGTATTTT.

The chain carries TRBV19 and TRBJ1-1; D call uncertain. The V and J ends lost 6 bases and 1 base respectively, with 12 bases between them. Germline assignment: CDR1 LNHDA and CDR2 SQIVND (reference sequence). The CDR3 runs to 14 residues. The CDR3 is CASSSAGTNTEAFF. CDR3 DNA: TGTGCCAGTAGCTCGGCTGGCACGAACACTGAAGCTTTCTTT.

The sample holds many counts of this clone. The chain combines TRBV7-2 with TRBJ2-5; D might be TRBD1 (6 bases). Germline V lookup: CDR1 SGHTA, CDR2 FQGNSA. The V end was cut by 2 bases, the J end by 4 bases, with 11 bases between. This CDR3 has 14 residues. The CDR3: CASSLKIGGETQYF. Written as DNA, the CDR3 is TGTGCCAGCAGCTTAAAGATAGGGGGAGAGACCCAGTACTTC.

V and J are TRBV29-1 and TRBJ1-1, with a tentative D call TRBD1 (5 bases). CDR3 size: 13 residues. V was pared by 7 bases and J by 1 base, with 13 bases between. The germline gives CDR1 SQVTM, CDR2 ANQGSEA. Here the CDR3 reads CSGAGRWNTEAFF. CDR3 in DNA: TGCAGCGGCGCGGGACGGTGGAACACTGAAGCTTTCTTT.

In this sample, this clone turned up a few times. The chain is built from TRBV2 and TRBJ2-3, with 10 positions matching TRBD1. Per germline, CDR1 SNHLY and CDR2 FYNNEI. Trimming cost V 5 bases and J 0 bases; bases outside gene matches: 8. The length of the CDR3 is 17 residues. The CDR3 nucleotides read TGTGCCAGCAGTAAAACCGGGACAGGGGACAGCACAGATACGCAGTATTTT. This gives the protein CASSKTGTGDSTDTQYF.

V is TRBV6-1 and J is TRBJ1-3; D gene unclear. V was pared by 5 bases and J by 0 bases, with 5 bases between. Germline V gene lookup returns CDR1 MNHNS and CDR2 SASEGT. CDR3 length equals 13 residues. The CDR3 loop reads CASSQYSGNTIYF. In DNA, the CDR3 is TGTGCCAGCAGTCAGTACTCTGGAAACACCATATATTTT.

This clone was picked up a small number of times. The V call is TRBV4-3, the J call TRBJ2-1, with TRBD2 matching 10 bases. V trimming: 1 base; J trimming: 8 bases; junction bases outside the gene matches: 5. CDR1 is LGHNA, CDR2 YSLEER, per germline. This CDR3 has 15 amino acids. This CDR3 reads CASSQVIAGGYEQFF. CDR3 bases: TGCGCCAGCAGCCAAGTGATAGCGGGGGGTTATGAGCAGTTCTTC.

The chain combines TRBV7-2 with TRBJ2-3; TRBD2 agrees at 7 bases. The V gene end was trimmed by 5 bases and the J gene end by 0 bases; junction bases not matched to a gene: 5. This CDR3 has 15 amino acids. The germline V gene has CDR1 SGHTA and CDR2 FQGNSA. The CDR3 region has the DNA TGTGCCAGCAGCCGAAGCGGGGCGAGCACAGATACGCAGTATTTT. Its protein product is CASSRSGASTDTQYF.

A few counts support this clone. V is TRBV9 and J is TRBJ2-1; 9 bases align to TRBD2. The CDR3 length is 18 residues. CDR1 and CDR2 (germline): SGDLS, YYNGEE. With 0 bases clipped from V and 1 base from J, the junction kept 8 bases outside the gene matches. The CDR3 DNA reads as TGTGCCAGCAGCGTAGCCCCCCCAGGACTAGCGTCCTACAATGAGCAGTTCTTC. Amino acids: CASSVAPPGLASYNEQFF.

This chain connects TRBV2 to TRBJ1-1; D not resolved. The V end lost 8 bases, the J end lost 4 bases, and 11 bases lay between the germline ends. Germline V gene sequence: CDR1 SNHLY, CDR2 FYNNEI. The CDR3 has 12 residues. The CDR3 sequence is CASDGDRTEAFF. The CDR3 region has the DNA TGTGCCAGCGACGGGGATCGCACTGAAGCTTTCTTT.

This clone has just a few counts. This may be a read error: a much more frequent sequence differs by one nucleotide. The V gene is TRBV11-2, the J gene TRBJ2-1; D is unresolved. There are 12 residues in the CDR3. The V gene's germline CDR1 is SGHAT and CDR2 FQNNGV. Trimming stripped 1 base from V and 7 bases from J, with 5 bases between. DNA for the CDR3: TGTGCCAGCAGCTTAGTCCGGAATGAGCAGTTCTTC. Protein sequence: CASSLVRNEQFF. Filled out from reference TRBV11-2 and TRBJ2-1, the complete variable domain reads EAGVAQSPRYKIIEKRQSVAFWCNPISGHATLYWYQQILGQGPKLLIQFQNNGVVDDSQLPKDRFSAERLKGVDSTLKIQPAKLEDSAVYLCASSLVRNEQFFGPGTRLTVL.

This clone was detected only a few times. The chain combines TRBV2 with TRBJ2-5; perhaps TRBD1 as D (6 bases). V lost 4 bases to trimming and J lost 2 bases, with 14 bases between them. The V gene's germline CDR1 is SNHLY and CDR2 FYNNEI. The CDR3 has 15 amino acids. The CDR3, as DNA: TGTGCCAGCAGTGCACTGACAGGCCAGCAAGAGACCCAGTACTTC. Protein product: CASSALTGQQETQYF.

This sequence joins TRBV28 and TRBJ1-4; perhaps TRBD1 as D (6 bases). CDR3 length: 16 residues. Trimming took off 2 bases at V and 4 bases at J, with 14 bases between the two ends. The germline CDR1 and CDR2 sequences are MDHEN and SYDVKM. The CDR3 spells CASSLAGAPFNEKLFF. CDR3 nucleotides: TGTGCCAGCAGTTTAGCAGGGGCCCCTTTTAATGAAAAACTGTTTTTT.